This T cell receptor beta chain was retrieved from a study of radiotherapy plus CTLA-4 blockade in lung cancer. Findings and limits, study-wide: In blood, after radiotherapy plus ipilimumab, tumor-derived TCR clones expanded.

Participants had chemo-refractory metastatic non-small-cell lung cancer and were treated with focal radiation plus ipilimumab CTLA-4 blockade. Data came from immunoSEQ multiplex PCR; TCRdb stores just in-frame clones and leaves some out. The sample lists about 80,000 clones, approximately 80% occurring once. CDR1 MNHNS and CDR2 SASEGT come from the germline V gene. The V end was cut by 5 bases, the J end by 3 bases, with 10 bases between. The CDR3 is made up of 13 amino acids. On this clone itself: Its matching antigen is unknown.

The specimen was peripheral blood, collected from a patient treated with radiotherapy plus ipilimumab. The rearrangement uses TRBV6-1 and TRBJ1-2; D is unclear. This receptor was obtained from a human donor with non-small cell lung cancer who had stable disease on radiotherapy plus ipilimumab. The CDR3: CASSSAGDYGYTF. DNA for the CDR3: TGTGCCAGCAGTTCCGCGGGAGACTATGGCTACACCTTC.